Sequencing of this T cell receptor beta chain was carried out in a study of beta chain features in type 1 diabetes. Study conclusions and caveats: Shorter TCRB CDR3s, moderately but significantly so, marked every one of the four CD4+ subsets in Type 1 diabetes patients.

The CDR3 loop spans 14 amino acids. Germline V CDR1 and CDR2: SGHAT, FQNNGV. Trimming took off 0 bases at V and 5 bases at J, with 8 bases between the two ends. This clone was picked up a small number of times. Its antigen remains unknown. What was sequenced were expressed TCRB transcripts, since all of the isolated RNA had been reverse transcribed. Using immunoSEQ multiplex PCR, the repertoire was profiled, and TCRdb retains in-frame clones only, with some absent. The table shows some 290,000 clones, with approximately 24% occurring only once. The V call is TRBV11-2, the J call TRBJ2-1; a possible D gene is TRBD2 (6 bases). The receptor was derived from a woman aged 25 to 39 with type 1 diabetes. The specimen was naive CD4+ T cells from blood. CDR3 in amino acids: CASSLDPGDNEQFF. CDR3 nucleotides: TGTGCCAGCAGCTTAGATCCGGGAGACAATGAGCAGTTCTTC.